The 19 T cell receptor beta chains below all came from one sample that was sequenced in a study of blood T cell repertoires in COVID-19. Some clones are missing from TCRdb's copy, which holds only in-frame ones; the method was immunoSEQ multiplex PCR. This sample has around 89,000 clones, with about 89% found just once. The sequenced sample consisted of peripheral blood. These TCRs come from a man in his fifties with acute or convalescent COVID-19.

In this sample, this clone turned up once. The chain links TRBV5-4 to TRBJ2-6; 10 bases align to TRBD1. Germline values: CDR1 SGHNT, CDR2 YYREEE (reference sequence). With 9 bases clipped from V and 0 bases from J, the junction kept 9 bases outside the gene matches. The CDR3 totals 17 residues. The CDR3 here is CATQGQGKPSGANVLTF. The CDR3 region has the DNA TGTGCCACCCAGGGACAGGGGAAACCCTCTGGGGCCAACGTCCTGACTTTC.

The chain uses TRBV28 and TRBJ1-2; no clear D. Trimming stripped 1 base from V and 4 bases from J, with 7 bases between. The CDR3 has 13 amino acids. Germline V CDR1 and CDR2: MDHEN, SYDVKM. CDR3 DNA sequence: TGTGCCAGCAGTTTATCCGCGGGCTATGGCTACACCTTC. As protein: CASSLSAGYGYTF.

As to this clone: Other DNA sequences in this sample translate to the same CDR3. The chain uses TRBV19 and TRBJ2-5, with D maybe TRBD1 (6 bases). Trimming removed 6 bases from V and 6 bases from J, with 14 bases in between. From germline, CDR1 is LNHDA and CDR2 SQIVND (reference sequence). The CDR3 is made up of 13 amino acids. The CDR3 nucleotides are TGTGCCAGTAGCCCACAGGGCACAAAGACCCAGTACTTC. Its translation: CASSPQGTKTQYF. The variable domain in full, completed from reference TRBV19 and TRBJ2-5, reads DGGITQSPKYLFRKEGQNVTLSCEQNLNHDAMYWYRQDPGQGLRLIYYSQIVNDFQKGDIAEGYSVSREKKESFPLTVTSAQKNPTAFYLCASSPQGTKTQYFGPGTRLLVL.

The chain is built from TRBV9 and TRBJ2-5; 8 nucleotides align to TRBD2. Germline values: CDR1 SGDLS, CDR2 YYNGEE. CDR3 length equals 15 residues. After removal of 0 bases from V and 3 bases from J, the junction contained 4 bases not matched to a gene. The CDR3 DNA sequence: TGTGCCAGCAGCGTAGGGGTAGCGGGGAAAGAGACCCAGTACTTC. As protein: CASSVGVAGKETQYF.

V usage is TRBV7-2 and J usage is TRBJ1-2, with D unresolved. V was pared by 1 base and J by 8 bases, with 11 bases between. Germline CDR1 is SGHTA and CDR2 is FQGNSA. CDR3 length equals 13 residues. The chain's CDR3 is CASSLGHTPGYTF. The CDR3 region has the DNA TGTGCCAGCAGCTTAGGCCACACGCCGGGCTACACCTTC. Using reference TRBV7-2 and TRBJ1-2 for the parts outside the CDR3, the full variable domain is GAGVSQSPSNKVTEKGKDVELRCDPISGHTALYWYRQSLGQGLEFLIYFQGNSAPDKSGLPSDRFSAERTGGSVSTLTIQRTQQEDSAVYLCASSLGHTPGYTFGSGTRLTVV.

The V call is TRBV9, the J call TRBJ1-1; perhaps TRBD1 as D (6 bases). Trimming took off 2 bases at V and 10 bases at J, with 21 bases between the two ends. This CDR3 spans 15 amino acids. Looked up from germline, CDR1 is SGDLS and CDR2 is YYNGEE. The CDR3 sequence is CASSVGGRGPSGAFF. In DNA, the CDR3 is TGTGCCAGCAGCGTGGGGGGGCGAGGACCCTCTGGAGCTTTCTTT.

The rearrangement links TRBV29-1 to TRBJ1-4, with a tentative D call TRBD1 (6 bases). The CDR3 runs 11 residues. V gave up 4 bases and J gave up 8 bases, with 8 bases separating them. Germline-derived CDR1 and CDR2 are SQVTM and ANQGSEA. CDR3 residues: CSVGQGEKLFF. CDR3 bases: TGCAGCGTTGGGCAGGGGGAAAAACTGTTTTTT.

J is TRBJ1-2 and V is TRBV6-5; a weak D match, TRBD1 (6 bases). The germline V gene has CDR1 MNHEY and CDR2 SVGAGI. The CDR3 covers 13 residues. V was pared by 5 bases and J by 5 bases, with 12 bases between. The chain's CDR3 is CASSPDRSYGYTF. Here the CDR3 DNA reads TGTGCCAGCAGTCCCGACAGGTCTTATGGCTACACCTTC.

The chain combines TRBV5-1 with TRBJ1-2; 7 bases are a match to TRBD1. CDR1 and CDR2 from the germline V gene are SGHRS and YFSETQ. Trimming removed 5 bases from V and 5 bases from J; junction bases left unmatched: 9. The CDR3 is 14 residues long. As DNA, the CDR3 is TGCGCCAGCAGATTCGGACAGGAGTCTTATGGCTACACCTTC. As protein: CASRFGQESYGYTF.

The chain recombines TRBV14 with TRBJ1-2, with D unclear. CDR3 size: 12 residues. Germline loops: CDR1 SGHDN, CDR2 FVKESK. Deletions cut 2 bases from V and 5 bases from J, with 6 bases between. CDR3 residues: CASSQYQYGYTF. DNA of the CDR3: TGTGCCAGCAGCCAATACCAGTATGGCTACACCTTC.

V gene TRBV5-4 combines with J gene TRBJ1-2; 8 nucleotides line up with TRBD1. J gave up 4 bases and V 0 bases, and 2 bases lay outside the gene matches. The CDR3 length is 14 residues. CDR1 and CDR2 (germline): SGHNT, YYREEE (reference sequence). This chain's CDR3 is CASSLDRGFYGYTF. CDR3 DNA: TGTGCCAGCAGCTTGGACAGGGGGTTCTATGGCTACACCTTC. The full variable domain, its missing parts supplied by reference TRBV5-4 and TRBJ1-2, is ETGVTQSPTHLIKTRGQQVTLRCSSQSGHNTVSWYQQALGQGPQFIFQYYREEENGRGNFPPRFSGLQFPNYSSELNVNALELDDSALYLCASSLDRGFYGYTFGSGTRLTVV.

J is TRBJ1-1 and V is TRBV27; no definite D call. Trimming removed 3 bases at V and 4 bases at J, with 12 bases between. Per germline, CDR1 MNHEY and CDR2 SMNVEV (reference sequence). The CDR3 covers 14 residues. In DNA, the CDR3 is TGTGCCAGCAGTTTTTTTGGGCGTTCCACTGAAGCTTTCTTT. It yields the protein CASSFFGRSTEAFF.

This clone was seen a few times. The V gene is TRBV19, the J gene TRBJ1-5; 7 bases line up with TRBD1. This CDR3 spans 15 amino acids. CDR1 and CDR2 (germline): LNHDA, SQIVND (reference sequence). V trimming: 9 bases; J trimming: 3 bases; junction bases outside the gene matches: 11. In nucleotides, the CDR3 is TGTGCCAGCCACCTTACAGGGGCTCTCAATCAGCCCCAGCATTTT. It encodes CASHLTGALNQPQHF.

The genes are TRBV19 and TRBJ2-6, with unresolved D. V was clipped by 0 bases and J by 4 bases, with 10 bases between them. Per the germline V gene, CDR1 is LNHDA and CDR2 is SQIVND (reference sequence). The CDR3 contains 16 residues. The CDR3 protein is CASSIDGSPGANVLTF. The CDR3 bases are TGTGCCAGTAGTATAGATGGCTCCCCCGGGGCCAACGTCCTGACTTTC.

The chain is built from TRBV6-2 or TRBV6-3 and TRBJ2-1, with 11 bases aligning to TRBD2. This CDR3 has 15 residues. J gave up 4 bases and V 5 bases, and 4 bases lay outside the gene matches. CDR1 is MNHEY and CDR2 is SVGEGT in the germline V gene. The CDR3 sequence is CASSAGTSGYNEQFF. The CDR3 DNA follows: TGTGCCAGCAGTGCCGGGACTAGCGGTTACAATGAGCAGTTCTTC.

V gene TRBV7-8 combines with J gene TRBJ2-3; no clear D gene. The CDR3 contains 12 residues. Deletions cut 6 bases from V and 2 bases from J, with 6 bases between. Per germline, CDR1 SGHVS and CDR2 FQNEAQ. The CDR3 nucleotides read TGTGCCAGCAGTTTCCACACAGATACGCAGTATTTT. Its protein is CASSFHTDTQYF.

This clone was recorded a few times. The rearrangement uses TRBV9 and TRBJ2-5, with a weak D call TRBD1 (7 bases). Trimming stripped 3 bases from V and 5 bases from J, with 26 bases between. Germline assignment: CDR1 SGDLS and CDR2 YYNGEE. The CDR3 spans 18 residues. CDR3: CASSALGGLDRPQETQYF. In DNA, the CDR3 is TGTGCCAGCAGCGCCCTAGGAGGGTTGGACAGGCCGCAGGAGACCCAGTACTTC. The full variable domain, with the rest looked up from reference TRBV9 and TRBJ2-5, is DSGVTQTPKHLITATGQRVTLRCSPRSGDLSVYWYQQSLDQGLQFLIQYYNGEERAKGNILERFSAQQFPDLHSELNLSSLELGDSALYFCASSALGGLDRPQETQYFGPGTRLLVL.

As to this clone: Other nucleotide sequences from this sample produce the same CDR3. This chain links TRBV28 with TRBJ1-1; 8 bases match TRBD1. Germline CDR1 reads MDHEN; CDR2 reads SYDVKM. The length of the CDR3 is 14 residues. Trimming took 5 bases from V and 5 from J; bases not matched to a gene: 7. DNA of the CDR3: TGTGCCAGCAGTCGACAGGGGTTGGGGACTGAAGCTTTCTTT. This gives the protein CASSRQGLGTEAFF.

The chain is built from TRBV7-9 and TRBJ2-1; D perhaps matches TRBD1 (5 bases). CDR1 is SEHNR, CDR2 FQNEAQ, per germline (reference sequence). The CDR3 loop spans 16 amino acids. V was cut by 6 bases and J by 1 base, with 16 bases left in between. The CDR3 nucleotides read TGTGCCAGCAGTCGTACCAACAGGAATTCCTACAATGAGCAGTTCTTC. Its protein is CASSRTNRNSYNEQFF.